This T cell receptor beta chain was found in a study of shared clonotypes between healthy human individuals. Trimming pared 5 bases from V and 0 bases from J, leaving 14 bases between. There are 16 residues in the CDR3. From germline, CDR1 is MNHEY and CDR2 SMNVEV (reference sequence). Positively selected for CCR7, the CD45RO-negative cells used as naive CD8 cells excluded terminally differentiated effector memory CD45RA+ cells. TCRdb's copy holds only in-frame clones and misses some; the assay was immunoSEQ multiplex PCR. The profile shows over 2 million clones, about 94% of them singletons. The chain is built from TRBV27 and TRBJ2-1; D is perhaps TRBD2 (5 bases). This receptor was obtained from a man between 18 and 29 years old in good health. The sequenced material came from naive CD8+ T cells sorted from blood. The CDR3 DNA is TGTGCCAGCAGTGTCCCCGGGGTTGGCTCCTACAATGAGCAGTTCTTC. The encoded protein is CASSVPGVGSYNEQFF.